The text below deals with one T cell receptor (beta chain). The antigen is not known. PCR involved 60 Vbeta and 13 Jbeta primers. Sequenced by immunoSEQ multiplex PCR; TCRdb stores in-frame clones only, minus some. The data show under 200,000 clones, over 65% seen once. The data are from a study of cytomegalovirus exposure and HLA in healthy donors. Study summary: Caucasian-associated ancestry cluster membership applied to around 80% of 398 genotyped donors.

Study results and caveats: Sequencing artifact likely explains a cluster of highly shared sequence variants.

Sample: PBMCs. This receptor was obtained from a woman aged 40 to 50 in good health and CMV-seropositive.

The DNA of the CDR3 is TGTGCCAGCAGCTCGGTCGGGGGGGCCTATAATTCACCCCTCCACTTT. Amino acids: CASSSVGGAYNSPLHF. V gene TRBV5-4 combines with J gene TRBJ1-6, with TRBD1 as a possible D gene (5 bases). The V gene lost 3 bases and the J gene lost 2 bases, with 12 bases spanning the gap. The CDR3 length is 16 residues. Germline V CDR1 and CDR2: SGHNT, YYREEE (reference sequence).